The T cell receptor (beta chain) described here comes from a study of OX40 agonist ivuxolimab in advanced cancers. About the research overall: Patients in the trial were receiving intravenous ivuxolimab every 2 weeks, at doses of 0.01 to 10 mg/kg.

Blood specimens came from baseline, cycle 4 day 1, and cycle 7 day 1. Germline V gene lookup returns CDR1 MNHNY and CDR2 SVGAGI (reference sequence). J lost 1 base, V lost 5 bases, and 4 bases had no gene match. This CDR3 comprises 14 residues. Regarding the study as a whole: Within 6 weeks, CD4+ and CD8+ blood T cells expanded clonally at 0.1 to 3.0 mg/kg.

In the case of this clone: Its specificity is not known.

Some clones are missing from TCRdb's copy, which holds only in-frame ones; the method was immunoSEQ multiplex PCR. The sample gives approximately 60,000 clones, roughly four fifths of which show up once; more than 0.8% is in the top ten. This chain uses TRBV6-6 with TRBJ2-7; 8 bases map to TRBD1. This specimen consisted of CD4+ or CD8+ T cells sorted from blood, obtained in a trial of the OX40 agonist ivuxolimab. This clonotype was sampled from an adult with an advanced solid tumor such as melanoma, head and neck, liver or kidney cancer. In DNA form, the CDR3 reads TGTGCCAGCAGTCCAGGACAGGGTTCCTACGAGCAGTACTTC. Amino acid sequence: CASSPGQGSYEQYF.